This TCR beta chain is drawn from a study of CD8 T cells in ankylosing spondylitis. Researchers built TCR beta libraries using quantitative 5'-RACE with molecular barcodes. TCRdb reprocessed the 5' RACE reads via MiXCR and lists one record per CDR3 protein. The repertoire consists of about 150,000 distinct CDR3 sequences, with 30% to 40% occurring once and the leading ten covering 5.5% to 7.5%. The V end was cut by 0 bases, the J end by 1 base, with 12 bases between. The CDR3 consists of 16 residues. Looked up from germline, CDR1 is SGHDN and CDR2 is FVKESK. With regard to this clonotype: Antigen unknown.

Regarding the study as a whole: Blood from ankylosing spondylitis patients appeared to carry a characteristic eight-variant TCR beta motif. Within peripheral blood, clones linked to disease were CD8+ and relatively rare.

The clonotype comes from a male donor with ankylosing spondylitis. The sequenced sample was synovial fluid, either unsorted or a sorted T cell fraction (not recorded which). This chain connects TRBV14 to TRBJ2-5, with D perhaps TRBD2 (6 bases). CDR3 residues: CASSQDRGNIQETQYF. CDR3 bases: TGTGCCAGCAGCCAAGACCGGGGGAACATCCAAGAGACCCAGTACTTC.